This T cell receptor beta chain was captured in a study of technical replicates of blood from a handful of donors. TCRdb's copy holds only in-frame clones and misses some; the assay was immunoSEQ multiplex PCR. The sample contains some 8,900 clones, 90% to 95% of which appear only once. There are 15 residues in the CDR3. J gave up 10 bases and V 3 bases, and 8 bases lay outside the gene matches. Germline V CDR1 and CDR2: SGHRS, YFSETQ. The clonotype was recovered from a human donor in good health. The chain has TRBV5-1 and TRBJ2-3, with 13 bases lining up with TRBD2. The sequenced material came from PBMCs. The chain's CDR3 is CASSSGLAGAASQYF. The CDR3 bases are TGCGCCAGCAGCTCCGGACTAGCGGGAGCAGCGTCGCAGTATTTT.